This TCR beta chain was sequenced in a study of CD8+ T cells in alopecia areata. Trimming took 2 bases from V and 5 from J; bases not matched to a gene: 3. CDR3 size: 13 residues. Germline V gene data show CDR1 as GTSNPN and CDR2 as SVGIG (reference sequence). Concerning this clone: The antigen is not known.

Reverse transcription of extracted RNA yielded cDNA, which provided the sequencing template. The repertoire was sequenced with immunoSEQ multiplex PCR; TCRdb's copy has only in-frame clones and lacks some. Among around 140,000 clones listed, roughly 46% were seen once. Study-level points and caveats: Clonality in lesional scalp, especially alopecia totalis/universalis, exceeded that of normal scalp.

The sequence was obtained from a human donor with alopecia areata. The source material was CD4+ T cells sorted from blood, sampled at week 0. This chain joins TRBV30 and TRBJ1-1; 9 bases are shared with TRBD1. CDR3 in amino acids: CAWSLGTGTEAFF. The CDR3 nucleotides are TGTGCCTGGAGTCTAGGGACAGGGACTGAAGCTTTCTTT. The full variable domain, with the rest looked up from reference TRBV30 and TRBJ1-1, is SQTIHQWPATLVQPVGSPLSLECTVEGTSNPNLYWYRQAAGRGLQLLFYSVGIGQISSEVPQNLSASRPQDRQFILSSKKLLLSDSGFYLCAWSLGTGTEAFFGQGTRLTVV.